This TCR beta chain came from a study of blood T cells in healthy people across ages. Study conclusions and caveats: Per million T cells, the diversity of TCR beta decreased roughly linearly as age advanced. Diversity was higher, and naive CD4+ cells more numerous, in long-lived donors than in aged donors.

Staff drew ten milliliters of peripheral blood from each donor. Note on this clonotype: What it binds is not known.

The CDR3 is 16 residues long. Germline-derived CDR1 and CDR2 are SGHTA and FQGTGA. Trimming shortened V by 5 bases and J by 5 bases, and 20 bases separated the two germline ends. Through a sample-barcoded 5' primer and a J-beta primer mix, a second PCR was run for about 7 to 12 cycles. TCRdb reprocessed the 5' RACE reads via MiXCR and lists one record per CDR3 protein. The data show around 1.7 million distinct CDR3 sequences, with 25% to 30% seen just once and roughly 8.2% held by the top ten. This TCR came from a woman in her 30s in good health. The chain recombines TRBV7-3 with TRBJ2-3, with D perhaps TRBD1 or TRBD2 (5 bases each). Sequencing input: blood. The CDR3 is CASSPTRSGTGDTQYF. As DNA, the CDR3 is TGTGCCAGCAGCCCCACACGGTCAGGGACGGGAGATACGCAGTATTTT.